This TCR beta chain was documented in a study of cytomegalovirus exposure and HLA in healthy donors. Study-level background: Sequencing of around 200 million T cells in an earlier analysis found around 100 million unique TCR beta sequences. The early release's HLA-typed donors yielded 65 million to 85 million unique TCRs.

The PCR employed 60 Vbeta primers together with 13 Jbeta primers. Profiling relied on immunoSEQ multiplex PCR, and the TCRdb table lists in-frame clones only, not all of them. The sample includes about 190,000 clones, roughly 80% of them seen just once. About this clone itself: Its specificity is unknown.

Per the germline V gene, CDR1 is SGHTA and CDR2 is FQGNSA. The CDR3 has 15 amino acids. Trimming left V 5 bases short and J 2 bases short, with 16 bases between. Study-wide points: V- and J-gene trimming of TCR beta was linked (in a later analysis) to a missense DCLRE1C variant.

This TCR was sampled from a young woman in good health and CMV-seropositive. Input material: PBMCs. This rearrangement joins TRBV7-2 to TRBJ2-7, with D possibly matching TRBD2 (6 bases). Written as DNA, the CDR3 is TGTGCCAGCAGCCCTTTCCGGGACTCAACCTACGAGCAGTACTTC. This translates into CASSPFRDSTYEQYF.